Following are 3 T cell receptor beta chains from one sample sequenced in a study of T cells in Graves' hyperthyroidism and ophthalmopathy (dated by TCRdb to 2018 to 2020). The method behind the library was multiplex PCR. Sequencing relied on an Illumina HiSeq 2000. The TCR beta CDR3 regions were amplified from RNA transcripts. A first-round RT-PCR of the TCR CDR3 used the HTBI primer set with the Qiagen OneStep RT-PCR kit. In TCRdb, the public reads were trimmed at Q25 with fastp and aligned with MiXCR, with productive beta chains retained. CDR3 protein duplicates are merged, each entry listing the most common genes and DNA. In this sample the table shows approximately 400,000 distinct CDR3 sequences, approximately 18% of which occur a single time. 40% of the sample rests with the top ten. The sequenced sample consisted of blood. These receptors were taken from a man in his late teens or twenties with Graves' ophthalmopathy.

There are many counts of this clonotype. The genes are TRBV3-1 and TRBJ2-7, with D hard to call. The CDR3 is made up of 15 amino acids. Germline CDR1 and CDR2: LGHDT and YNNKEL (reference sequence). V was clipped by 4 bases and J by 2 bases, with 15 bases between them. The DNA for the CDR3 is TGTGCCAGCAGCCCCTCGCCCCTGCGTGCCTACGAGCAGTACTTC. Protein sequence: CASSPSPLRAYEQYF.

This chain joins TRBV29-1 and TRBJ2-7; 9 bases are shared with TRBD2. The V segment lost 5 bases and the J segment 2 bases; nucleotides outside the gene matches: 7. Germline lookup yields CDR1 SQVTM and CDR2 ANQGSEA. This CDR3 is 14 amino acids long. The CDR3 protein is CSVRPGGGAYEQYF. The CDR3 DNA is TGCAGCGTTCGACCGGGCGGGGGGGCCTACGAGCAGTACTTC.

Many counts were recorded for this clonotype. In DNA form, the CDR3 reads TGTGCCAGCAGCTTAGAGAGACAGGGGTACAATGAGCAGTTCTTC. Translation: CASSLERQGYNEQFF. The V call is TRBV7-2, the J call TRBJ2-1; 8 positions agree with TRBD1. The germline gives CDR1 SGHTA, CDR2 FQGNSA. This CDR3 spans 15 amino acids. V trimming: 1 base; J trimming: 4 bases; junction bases outside the gene matches: 3.